Listed here is a single T cell receptor beta chain. V lost 5 bases and J lost 2, with 12 bases in between. This CDR3 contains 14 residues. Germline V gives CDR1 SGHAT, CDR2 FQNNGV. This entry comes from a study of shared clonotypes between healthy human individuals. For the study at large: CD4 naive and CD4 memory each took three plates per donor, while CD8 naive took two and CD8 memory one.

The authors split each subset's genomic DNA evenly across several immunoSEQ plates. Method: immunoSEQ multiplex PCR; TCRdb's copy keeps in-frame clones and lacks some. Of millions of clones in the sample, 90% to 95% were seen once. The clonotype comes from a man between 18 and 29 years old in good health. This chain connects TRBV11-2 to TRBJ2-5; tentative D call: TRBD1 (5 bases). The sequenced sample consisted of naive CD4+ T cells sorted from blood. Documented subset: CD45RA+ positively selected. In DNA form, the CDR3 reads TGTGCCAGCAGCGCCCCCGCAGGGCAAGAGACCCAGTACTTC. Its protein product is CASSAPAGQETQYF.